This TCR beta chain originates from a study of blood T cell repertoires in COVID-19. Overall study: The samples span acute and convalescent COVID-19 from the United States, Italy and Spain. T cells, B-cell-depleted T cells, or PBMCs supplied cDNA or gDNA.

In the original workflow: Reference gene primer amplification in the assay estimated nucleated cell counts. Produced via immunoSEQ multiplex PCR; TCRdb's table is partial and in-frame only. V and J calls and clone size are those listed in that table; D and trimming were worked out from the DNA. The sample shows roughly 100,000 clones, 86% of them seen only once. This TCR was sampled from a woman of 80 years or more with acute or convalescent COVID-19. Sample: peripheral blood.

Here the CDR3 DNA reads TGTGCCAGCAGCCAAGTAGCGGGGGCACTGGGCTACACCTTC. Residues: CASSQVAGALGYTF. The chain is built from TRBV3-1 (or the pseudogene TRBV3-2) and TRBJ1-2, with a weak D call TRBD1 (6 bases). Trimming pared 1 base from V and 8 bases from J, leaving 14 bases between. This CDR3 spans 14 amino acids. Germline V lookup: CDR1 LGHDT, CDR2 YNNKEL (reference sequence).